The following is a TCR beta chain sequence with its context. The CDR3 runs to 17 residues. V gave up 3 bases and J gave up 2 bases; unmatched junction bases: 8. Germline loops: CDR1 SGHTA, CDR2 FQGNSA. The data are from a study of T cells after yellow fever vaccination. TCRdb analysed the 5' RACE reads with MiXCR anew, one entry per CDR3 protein. There are 510,000 or so distinct CDR3 sequences in the sample; about a fifth occur only once, and around an eighth lies in the top ten. Sequenced here: PBMCs, sampled 15 days after the yellow fever booster vaccination. This rearrangement joins TRBV7-2 to TRBJ2-3, with 10 bases fitting TRBD1. This TCR came from a man younger than 45 who received the YFV17D yellow fever vaccine. Here the CDR3 DNA reads TGTGCCAGCAGCTTGTGGGGGACAGGGGACTCCACAGATACGCAGTATTTT. Translating it yields CASSLWGTGDSTDTQYF. Together with reference TRBV7-2 and TRBJ2-3, the CDR3 gives the full variable domain: GAGVSQSPSNKVTEKGKDVELRCDPISGHTALYWYRQSLGQGLEFLIYFQGNSAPDKSGLPSDRFSAERTGGSVSTLTIQRTQQEDSAVYLCASSLWGTGDSTDTQYFGPGTRLTVL.